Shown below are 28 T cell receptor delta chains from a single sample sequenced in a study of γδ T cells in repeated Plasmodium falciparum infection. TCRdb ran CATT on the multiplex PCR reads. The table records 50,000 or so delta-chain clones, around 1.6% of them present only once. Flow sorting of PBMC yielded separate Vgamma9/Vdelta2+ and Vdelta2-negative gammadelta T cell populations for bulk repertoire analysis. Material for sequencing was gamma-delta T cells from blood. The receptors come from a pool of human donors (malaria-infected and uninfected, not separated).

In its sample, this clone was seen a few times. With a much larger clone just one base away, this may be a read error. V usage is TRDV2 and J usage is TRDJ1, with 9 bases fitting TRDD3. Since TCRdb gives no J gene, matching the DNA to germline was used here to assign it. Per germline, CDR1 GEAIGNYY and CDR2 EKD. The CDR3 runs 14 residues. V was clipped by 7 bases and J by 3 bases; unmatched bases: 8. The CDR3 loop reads CACDYWGNSDKLIF. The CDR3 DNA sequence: TGTGCCTGCGACTACTGGGGGAACTCCGATAAACTCATCTTT.

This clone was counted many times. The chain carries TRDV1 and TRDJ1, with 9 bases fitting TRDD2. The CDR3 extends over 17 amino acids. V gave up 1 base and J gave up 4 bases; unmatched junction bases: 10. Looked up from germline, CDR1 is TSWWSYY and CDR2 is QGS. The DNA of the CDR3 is TGTGCTCTTGGGGAACCCTTACCTTCCTACCGTAACGATAAACTCATCTTT. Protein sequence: CALGEPLPSYRNDKLIF.

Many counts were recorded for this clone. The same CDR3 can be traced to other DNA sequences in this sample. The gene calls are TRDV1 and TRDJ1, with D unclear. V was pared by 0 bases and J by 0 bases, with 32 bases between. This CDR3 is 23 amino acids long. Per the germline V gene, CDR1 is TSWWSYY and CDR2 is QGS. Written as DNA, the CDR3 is TGTGCTCTTGGGGAACTAAGTACTTTGACAGTACTGCATGCGCCAATTTACACCGATAAACTCATCTTT. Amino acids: CALGELSTLTVLHAPIYTDKLIF.

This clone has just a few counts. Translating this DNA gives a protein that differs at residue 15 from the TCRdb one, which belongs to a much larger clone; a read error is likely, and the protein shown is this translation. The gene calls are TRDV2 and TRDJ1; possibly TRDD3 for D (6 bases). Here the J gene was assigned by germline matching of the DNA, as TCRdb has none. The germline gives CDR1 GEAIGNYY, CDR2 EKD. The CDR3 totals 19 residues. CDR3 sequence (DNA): TGTGCCTGTGACACTGTACTGGGAGACTCCTCTCGAAACACCAATAAACTCATCTTT. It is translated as CACDTVLGDSSRNTNKLIF.

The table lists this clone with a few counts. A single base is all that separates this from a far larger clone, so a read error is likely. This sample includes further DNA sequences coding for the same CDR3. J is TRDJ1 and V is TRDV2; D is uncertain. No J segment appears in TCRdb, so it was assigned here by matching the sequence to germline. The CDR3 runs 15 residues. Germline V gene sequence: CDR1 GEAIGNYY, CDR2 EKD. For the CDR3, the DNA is TGCGCCTGTGTGAAGGTGACACCCTTGGTGGAGAAACTCATCTTT. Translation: CACVKVTPLVEKLIF.

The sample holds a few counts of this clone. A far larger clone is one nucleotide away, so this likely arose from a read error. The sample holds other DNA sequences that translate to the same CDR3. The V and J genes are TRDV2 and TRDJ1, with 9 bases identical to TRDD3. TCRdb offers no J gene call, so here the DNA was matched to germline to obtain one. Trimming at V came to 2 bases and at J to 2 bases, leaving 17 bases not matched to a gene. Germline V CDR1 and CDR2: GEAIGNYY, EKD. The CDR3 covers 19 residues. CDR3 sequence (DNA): TGTGCCTGTGACATCGTACTGGGGGACGGCTCGGGAGTTACCGATAAACTCATCTTT. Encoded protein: CACDIVLGDGSGVTDKLIF.

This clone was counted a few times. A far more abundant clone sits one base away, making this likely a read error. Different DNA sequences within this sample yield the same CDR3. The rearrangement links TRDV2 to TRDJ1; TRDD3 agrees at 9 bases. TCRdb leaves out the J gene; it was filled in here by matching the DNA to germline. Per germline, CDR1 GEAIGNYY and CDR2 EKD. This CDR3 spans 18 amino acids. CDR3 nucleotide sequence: TGTGCCTGTGACACCGTGGGCTTACTGGGGGAAGACACTGATAAACTCATCTTT. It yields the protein CACDTVGLLGEDTDKLIF.

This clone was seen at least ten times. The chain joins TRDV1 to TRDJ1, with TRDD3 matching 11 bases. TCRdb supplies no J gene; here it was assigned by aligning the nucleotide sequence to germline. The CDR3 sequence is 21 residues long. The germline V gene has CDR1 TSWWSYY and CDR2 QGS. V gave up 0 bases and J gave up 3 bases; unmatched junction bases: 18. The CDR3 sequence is CALGELSPIILGDIGSDKLIF. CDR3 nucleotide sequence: TGTGCTCTTGGGGAACTCTCGCCCATTATACTGGGGGATATTGGTTCCGATAAACTCATCTTT.

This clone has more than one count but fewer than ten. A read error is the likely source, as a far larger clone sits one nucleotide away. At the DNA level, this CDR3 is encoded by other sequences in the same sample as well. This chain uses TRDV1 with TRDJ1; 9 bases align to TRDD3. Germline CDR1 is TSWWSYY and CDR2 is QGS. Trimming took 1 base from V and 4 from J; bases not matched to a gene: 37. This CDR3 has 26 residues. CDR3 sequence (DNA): TGTGCTCTTGGGGAACGATCCTTCCCAAAGACCCAAGTGTTACTGGGGGAGTGTCGAGCGAACGATAAACTCATCTTT. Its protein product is CALGERSFPKTQVLLGECRANDKLIF.

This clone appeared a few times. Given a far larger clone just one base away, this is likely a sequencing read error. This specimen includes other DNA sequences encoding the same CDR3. CDR3 DNA sequence: TGTGCCTGCTTTCTACTGGGGGATAGAGGAAAGACCGATAAACTCATCTTT. It encodes CACFLLGDRGKTDKLIF. V gene TRDV2 combines with J gene TRDJ1; the match to TRDD3 covers 11 bases. Here the J gene came from matching the DNA to germline, since TCRdb omits it. This CDR3 has 17 amino acids. V was clipped by 7 bases and J by 2 bases; unmatched bases: 14. The germline CDR1 and CDR2 sequences are GEAIGNYY and EKD.

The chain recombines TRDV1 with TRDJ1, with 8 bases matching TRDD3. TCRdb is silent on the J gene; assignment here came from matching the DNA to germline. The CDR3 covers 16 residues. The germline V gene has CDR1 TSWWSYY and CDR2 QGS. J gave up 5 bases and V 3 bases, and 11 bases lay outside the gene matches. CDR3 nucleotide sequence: TGTGCTCTTGGGGACGGCTCCTGGGGGAGCACTGATAAACTCATCTTT. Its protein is CALGDGSWGSTDKLIF.

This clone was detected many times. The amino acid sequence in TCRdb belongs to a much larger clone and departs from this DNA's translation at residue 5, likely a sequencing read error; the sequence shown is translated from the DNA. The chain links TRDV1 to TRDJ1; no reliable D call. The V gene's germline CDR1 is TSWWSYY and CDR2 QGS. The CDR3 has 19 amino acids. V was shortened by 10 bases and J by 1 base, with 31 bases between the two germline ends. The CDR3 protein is CAPQRPFPPSYEATDKLIF. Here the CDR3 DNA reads TGTGCTCCGCAGCGCCCTTTCCCTCCATCGTACGAGGCCACCGATAAACTCATCTTT.

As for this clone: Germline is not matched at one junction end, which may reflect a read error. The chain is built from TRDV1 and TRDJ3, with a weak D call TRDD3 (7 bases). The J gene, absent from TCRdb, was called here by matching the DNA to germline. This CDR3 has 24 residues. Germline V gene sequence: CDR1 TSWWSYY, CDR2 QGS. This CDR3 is CALGEPLPARVLGMGPWDTRQMFF. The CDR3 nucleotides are TGTGCTCTTGGGGAACCTCTTCCTGCGCGAGTACTGGGGATGGGCCCCTGGGACACCAGACAGATGTTTTTC.

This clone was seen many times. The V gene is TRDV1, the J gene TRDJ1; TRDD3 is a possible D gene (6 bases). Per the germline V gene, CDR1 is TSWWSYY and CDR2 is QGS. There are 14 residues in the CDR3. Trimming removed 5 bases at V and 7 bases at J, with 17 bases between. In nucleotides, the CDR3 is TGTGCTCTTGGGATTCTTTGGGGATCTGGTAAACTCATCTTT. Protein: CALGILWGSGKLIF.

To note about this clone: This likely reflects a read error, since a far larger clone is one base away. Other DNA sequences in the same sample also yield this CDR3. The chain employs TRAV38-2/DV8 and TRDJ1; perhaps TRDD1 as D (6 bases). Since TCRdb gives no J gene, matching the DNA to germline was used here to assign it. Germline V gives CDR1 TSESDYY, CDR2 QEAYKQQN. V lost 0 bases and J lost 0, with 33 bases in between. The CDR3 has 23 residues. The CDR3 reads CAYRSATCRIVLEPALYTDKLIF. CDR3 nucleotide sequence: TGTGCTTATAGGAGCGCGACCTGCCGAATAGTACTGGAGCCCGCGCTGTACACCGATAAACTCATCTTT.

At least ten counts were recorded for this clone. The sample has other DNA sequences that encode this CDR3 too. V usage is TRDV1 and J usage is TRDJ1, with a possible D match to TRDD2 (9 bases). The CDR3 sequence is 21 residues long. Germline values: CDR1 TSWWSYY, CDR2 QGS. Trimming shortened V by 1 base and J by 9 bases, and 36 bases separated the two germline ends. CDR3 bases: TGTGCTCTTGGGGAACATCCTTCCTACTTGCGGGGGATAAGTTTTTGTAGGCAACTCATCTTT. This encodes CALGEHPSYLRGISFCRQLIF.

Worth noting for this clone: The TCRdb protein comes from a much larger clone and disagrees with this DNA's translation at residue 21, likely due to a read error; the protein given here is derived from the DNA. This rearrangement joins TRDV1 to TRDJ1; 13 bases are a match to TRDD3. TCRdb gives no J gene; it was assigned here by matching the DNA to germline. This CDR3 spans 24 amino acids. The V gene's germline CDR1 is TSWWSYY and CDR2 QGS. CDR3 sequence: CALGERPTSLTGGYAAGYTDELIF. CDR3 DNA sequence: TGTGCTCTTGGGGAACGACCTACCTCGCTAACTGGGGGATACGCTGCCGGGTACACCGATGAACTCATCTTT.

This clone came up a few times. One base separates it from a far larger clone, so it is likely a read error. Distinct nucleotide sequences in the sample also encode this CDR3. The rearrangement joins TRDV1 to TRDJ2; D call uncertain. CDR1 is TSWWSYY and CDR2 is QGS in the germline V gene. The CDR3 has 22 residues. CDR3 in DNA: TGTGCTCTTGGAGAACTAGCTACCACTTTGCGATCGGAACGCCAAAGGGCAGCACAACTCTTCTTT. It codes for CALGELATTLRSERQRAAQLFF.

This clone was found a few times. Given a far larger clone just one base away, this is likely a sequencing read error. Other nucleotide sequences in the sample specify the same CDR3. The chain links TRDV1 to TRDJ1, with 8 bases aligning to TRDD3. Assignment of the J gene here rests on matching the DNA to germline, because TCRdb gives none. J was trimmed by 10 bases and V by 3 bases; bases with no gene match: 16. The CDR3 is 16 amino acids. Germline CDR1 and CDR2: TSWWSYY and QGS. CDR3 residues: CALGDPYPGGPVGLIF. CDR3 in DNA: TGTGCTCTTGGGGACCCATACCCTGGGGGACCAGTTGGACTCATCTTT.

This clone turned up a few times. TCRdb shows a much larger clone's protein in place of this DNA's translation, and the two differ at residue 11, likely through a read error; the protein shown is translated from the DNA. The CDR3 reads CALGPLEKTHRGNEDKLIF. The CDR3 DNA follows: TGTGCTCTTGGGCCACTCGAAAAAACTCACCGGGGGAACGAAGATAAACTCATCTTT. J is TRDJ1 and V is TRDV1; perhaps TRDD3 as D (6 bases). Germline V gene sequence: CDR1 TSWWSYY, CDR2 QGS. V was clipped by 5 bases and J by 5 bases, with 30 bases between them. This CDR3 is built from 19 residues.

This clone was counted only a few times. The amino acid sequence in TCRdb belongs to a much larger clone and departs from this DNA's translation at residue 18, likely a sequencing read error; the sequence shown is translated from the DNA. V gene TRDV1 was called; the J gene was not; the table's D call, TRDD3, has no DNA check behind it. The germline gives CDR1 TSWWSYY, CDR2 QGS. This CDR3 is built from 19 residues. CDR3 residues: CALGEKAPTLGDTADKLTF. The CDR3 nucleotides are TGTGCTCTTGGGGAAAAGGCTCCTACGCTGGGGGATACGGCCGATAAACTCACCTTT.

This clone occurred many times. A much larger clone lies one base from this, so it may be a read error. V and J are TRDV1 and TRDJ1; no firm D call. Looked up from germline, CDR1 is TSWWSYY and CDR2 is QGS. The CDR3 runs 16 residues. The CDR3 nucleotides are TGTGCTCTTGGGGGACCGGGCGGGAACTTCACCCATAAACTCATCTTT. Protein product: CALGGPGGNFTHKLIF.

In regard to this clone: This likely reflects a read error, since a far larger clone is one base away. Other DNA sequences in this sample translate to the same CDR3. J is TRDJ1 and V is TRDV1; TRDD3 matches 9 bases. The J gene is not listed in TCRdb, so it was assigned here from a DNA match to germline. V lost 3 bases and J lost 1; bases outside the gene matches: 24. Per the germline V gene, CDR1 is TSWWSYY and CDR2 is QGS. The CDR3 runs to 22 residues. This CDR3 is CALGELKASLAGGFTCTDKLIF. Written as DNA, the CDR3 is TGTGCTCTTGGGGAGCTAAAGGCCTCCTTGGCTGGGGGATTCACCTGCACCGATAAACTCATCTTT.

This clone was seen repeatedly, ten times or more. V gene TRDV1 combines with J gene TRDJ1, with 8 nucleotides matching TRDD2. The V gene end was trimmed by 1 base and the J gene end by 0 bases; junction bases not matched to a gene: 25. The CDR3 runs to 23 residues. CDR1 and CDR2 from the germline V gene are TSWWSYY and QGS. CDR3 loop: CALGERWAFLGGDIPKYTDKLIF. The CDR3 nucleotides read TGTGCTCTTGGGGAACGATGGGCCTTCCTAGGGGGGGACATCCCAAAGTACACCGATAAACTCATCTTT.

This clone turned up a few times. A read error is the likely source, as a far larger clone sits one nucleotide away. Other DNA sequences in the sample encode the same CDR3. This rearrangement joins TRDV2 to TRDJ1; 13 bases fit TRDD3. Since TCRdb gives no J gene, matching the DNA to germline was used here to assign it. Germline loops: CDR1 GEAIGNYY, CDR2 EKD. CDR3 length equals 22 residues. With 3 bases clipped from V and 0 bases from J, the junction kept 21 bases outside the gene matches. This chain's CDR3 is CACDPPLKISTGGYGDTDKLIF. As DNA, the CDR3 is TGTGCCTGTGACCCCCCCCTAAAGATCTCAACTGGGGGATACGGGGACACCGATAAACTCATCTTT.

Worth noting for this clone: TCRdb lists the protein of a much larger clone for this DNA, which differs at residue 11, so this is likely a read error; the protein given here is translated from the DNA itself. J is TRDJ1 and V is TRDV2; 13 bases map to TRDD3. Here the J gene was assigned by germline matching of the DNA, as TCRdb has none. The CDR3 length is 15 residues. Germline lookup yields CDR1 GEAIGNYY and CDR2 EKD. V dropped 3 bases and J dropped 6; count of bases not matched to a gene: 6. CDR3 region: CACDQTGGYGNKLIF. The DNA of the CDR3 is TGTGCCTGTGACCAAACTGGGGGATACGGCAATAAACTCATCTTT.

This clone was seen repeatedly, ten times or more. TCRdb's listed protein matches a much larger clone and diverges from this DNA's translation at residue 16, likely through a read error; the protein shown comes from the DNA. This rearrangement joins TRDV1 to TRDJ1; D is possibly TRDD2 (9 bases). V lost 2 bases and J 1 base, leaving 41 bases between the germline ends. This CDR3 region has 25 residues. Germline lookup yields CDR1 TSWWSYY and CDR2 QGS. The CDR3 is CALGEKAFLHLPYWGVLARTDKLIF. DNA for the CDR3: TGTGCTCTTGGGGAAAAGGCCTTCCTACACCTTCCGTACTGGGGGGTACTCGCACGCACCGATAAACTCATCTTT.

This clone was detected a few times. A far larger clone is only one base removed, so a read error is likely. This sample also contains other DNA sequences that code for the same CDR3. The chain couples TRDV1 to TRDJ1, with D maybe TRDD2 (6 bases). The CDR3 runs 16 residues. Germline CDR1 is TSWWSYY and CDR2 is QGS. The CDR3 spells CALGLAFPTYTDKLIF. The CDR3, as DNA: TGTGCTCTTGGGTTGGCCTTCCCCACGTACACCGATAAGCTCATCTTT.